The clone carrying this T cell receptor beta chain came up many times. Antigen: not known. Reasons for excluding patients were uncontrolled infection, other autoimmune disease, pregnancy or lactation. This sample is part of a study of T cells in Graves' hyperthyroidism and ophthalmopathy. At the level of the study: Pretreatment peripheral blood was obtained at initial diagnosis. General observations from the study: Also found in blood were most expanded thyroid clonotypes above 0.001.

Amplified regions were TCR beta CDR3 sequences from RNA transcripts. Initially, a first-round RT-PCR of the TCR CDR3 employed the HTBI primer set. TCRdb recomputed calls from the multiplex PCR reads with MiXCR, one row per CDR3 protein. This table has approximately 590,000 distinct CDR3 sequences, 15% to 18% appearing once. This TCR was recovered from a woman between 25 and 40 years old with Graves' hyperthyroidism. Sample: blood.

In DNA, the CDR3 is TGTGCCAGCAGTTTATACGCGCCGAGGGGGCCCACTGAAGCTTTCTTT. This encodes CASSLYAPRGPTEAFF. The chain is built from TRBV27 and TRBJ1-1, with TRBD1 matching over 7 bases. Germline V gives CDR1 MNHEY, CDR2 SMNVEV (reference sequence). The CDR3 runs 16 residues. Trimming took 1 base from V and 4 from J; bases not matched to a gene: 9.